One T cell receptor beta chain is described in this entry. The sample is drawn from a study of control samples from healthy donors and cancer patients. Germline CDR1 and CDR2: LNHNV and YYDKDF (reference sequence). This CDR3 is 15 amino acids long. Trimming removed 0 bases from V and 2 bases from J, with 5 bases in between. The repertoire was sequenced with immunoSEQ multiplex PCR; TCRdb's copy has only in-frame clones and lacks some. The table has 35,000 to 55,000 clones, 70% seen once; the top ten hold roughly a sixth. The sequencing sample was made of formalin-fixed, paraffin-embedded tissue. The receptor's source is a male donor with melanoma. The chain is built from TRBV15 and TRBJ2-6, with no clear D. The CDR3 here is CATSRDIAGANVLTF. As DNA, the CDR3 is TGTGCCACCAGCAGAGATATCGCTGGGGCCAACGTCCTGACTTTC.